This TCR beta chain came from a study of OX40 agonist ivuxolimab in advanced cancers. The germline CDR1 and CDR2 sequences are SGHNT and YENEEA. V dropped 1 base and J dropped 7 bases, with 13 bases sitting between them. The CDR3 extends over 14 amino acids. TCRdb keeps only in-frame clones here, not all; method: immunoSEQ multiplex PCR. Among more than 45,000 clones, roughly 80% were seen once, and the ten largest hold more than 3.5%. The sample here was CD4+ or CD8+ T cells sorted from blood, taken in a trial of the OX40 agonist ivuxolimab. The sequence came from an adult with an advanced solid tumor such as melanoma, head and neck, liver or kidney cancer. J is TRBJ1-1 and V is TRBV11-3; a weak D match, TRBD1 (5 bases). The DNA for the CDR3 is TGTGCCAGCAGCTTAGGAGGGGCAGGGTATGAAGCTTTCTTT. Amino acid sequence: CASSLGGAGYEAFF.